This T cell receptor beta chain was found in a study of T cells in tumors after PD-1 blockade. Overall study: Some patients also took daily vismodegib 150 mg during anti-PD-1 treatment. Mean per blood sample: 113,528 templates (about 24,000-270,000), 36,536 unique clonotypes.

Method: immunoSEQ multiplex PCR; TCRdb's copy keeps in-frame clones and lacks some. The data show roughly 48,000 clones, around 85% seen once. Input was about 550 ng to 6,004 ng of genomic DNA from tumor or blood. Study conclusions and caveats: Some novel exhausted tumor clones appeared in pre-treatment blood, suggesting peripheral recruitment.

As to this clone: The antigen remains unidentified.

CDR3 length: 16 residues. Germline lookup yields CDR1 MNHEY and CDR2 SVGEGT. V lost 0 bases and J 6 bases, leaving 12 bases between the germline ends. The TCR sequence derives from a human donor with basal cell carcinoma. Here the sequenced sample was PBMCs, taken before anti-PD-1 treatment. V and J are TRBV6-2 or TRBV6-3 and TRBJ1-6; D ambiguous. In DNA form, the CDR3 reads TGTGCCAGCAGTTACTCTGCAGGAGCTGTTAATTCACCCCTCCACTTT. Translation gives CASSYSAGAVNSPLHF.